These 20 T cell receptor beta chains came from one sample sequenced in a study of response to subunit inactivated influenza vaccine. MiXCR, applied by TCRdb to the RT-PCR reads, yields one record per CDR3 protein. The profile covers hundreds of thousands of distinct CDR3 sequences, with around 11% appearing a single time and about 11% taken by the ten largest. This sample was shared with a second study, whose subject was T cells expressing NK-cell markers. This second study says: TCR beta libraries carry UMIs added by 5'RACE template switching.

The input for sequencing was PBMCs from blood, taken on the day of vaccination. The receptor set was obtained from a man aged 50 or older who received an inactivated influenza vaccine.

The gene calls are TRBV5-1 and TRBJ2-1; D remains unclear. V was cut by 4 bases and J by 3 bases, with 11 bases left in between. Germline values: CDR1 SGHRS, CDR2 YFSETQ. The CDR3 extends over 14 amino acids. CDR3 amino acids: CASSPRLDYNEQFF. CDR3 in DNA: TGCGCCAGCAGCCCAAGACTCGACTACAATGAGCAGTTCTTC.

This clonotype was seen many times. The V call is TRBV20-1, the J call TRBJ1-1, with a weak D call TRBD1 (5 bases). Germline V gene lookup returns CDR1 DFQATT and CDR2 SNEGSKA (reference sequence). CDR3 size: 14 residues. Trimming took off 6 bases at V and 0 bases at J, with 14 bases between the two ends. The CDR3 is CSAGRSGMNTEAFF. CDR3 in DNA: TGCAGTGCCGGAAGGTCAGGGATGAACACTGAAGCTTTCTTT.

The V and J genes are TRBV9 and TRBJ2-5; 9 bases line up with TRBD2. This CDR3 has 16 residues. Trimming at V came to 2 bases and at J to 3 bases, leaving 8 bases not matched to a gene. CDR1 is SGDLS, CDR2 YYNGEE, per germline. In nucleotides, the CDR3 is TGTGCCAGCAGCGTTTCTTCTAGCGGGGTAGAAGAGACCCAGTACTTC. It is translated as CASSVSSSGVEETQYF.

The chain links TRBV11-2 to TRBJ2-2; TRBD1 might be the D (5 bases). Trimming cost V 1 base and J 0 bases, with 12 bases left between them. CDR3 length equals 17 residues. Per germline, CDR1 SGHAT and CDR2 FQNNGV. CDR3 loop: CASSLVGQGTNTGELFF. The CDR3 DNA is TGTGCCAGCAGCTTAGTAGGGCAGGGAACGAACACCGGGGAGCTGTTTTTT.

The CDR3 DNA is TGCAGTGCTGCCGTGTTTGGGGAGGCCTACAATGAGCAGTTCTTC. Translated, it gives CSAAVFGEAYNEQFF. The chain recombines TRBV20-1 with TRBJ2-1; tentatively, D is TRBD2 (6 bases). V was clipped by 5 bases and J by 2 bases, with 16 bases between them. Germline CDR1 and CDR2: DFQATT and SNEGSKA (reference sequence). This CDR3 has 15 residues.

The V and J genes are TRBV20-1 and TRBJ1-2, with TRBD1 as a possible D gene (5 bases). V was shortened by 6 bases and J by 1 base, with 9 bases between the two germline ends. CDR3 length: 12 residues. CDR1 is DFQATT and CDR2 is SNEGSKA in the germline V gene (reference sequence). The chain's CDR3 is CSAQTDNYGYTF. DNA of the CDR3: TGCAGTGCGCAGACAGATAACTATGGCTACACCTTC.

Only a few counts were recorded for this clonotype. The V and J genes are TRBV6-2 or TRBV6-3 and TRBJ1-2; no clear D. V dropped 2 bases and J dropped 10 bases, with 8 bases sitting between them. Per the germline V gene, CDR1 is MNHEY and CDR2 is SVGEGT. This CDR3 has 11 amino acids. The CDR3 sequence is CASSYLYVYTF. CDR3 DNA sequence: TGTGCCAGCAGTTACCTGTACGTCTACACCTTC.

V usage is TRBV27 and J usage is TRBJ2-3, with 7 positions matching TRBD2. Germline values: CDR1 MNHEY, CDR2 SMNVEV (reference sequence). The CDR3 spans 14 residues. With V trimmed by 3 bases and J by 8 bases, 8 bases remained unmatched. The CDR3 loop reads CASSFVGRYLTQYF. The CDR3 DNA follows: TGTGCCAGCAGTTTTGTCGGGAGGTACCTTACGCAGTATTTT.

CDR3 sequence reads: CASSSLMGAAKNIQYF. The CDR3 DNA reads TGTGCCAGCAGCTCCCTCATGGGGGCGGCCAAAAACATTCAGTACTTC. This rearrangement joins TRBV11-1 to TRBJ2-4; D possibly corresponds to TRBD1 (6 bases). Trimming pared 4 bases from V and 1 base from J, leaving 14 bases between. This CDR3 is 16 amino acids long. Germline assignment: CDR1 SGHAT and CDR2 FQDESV (reference sequence).

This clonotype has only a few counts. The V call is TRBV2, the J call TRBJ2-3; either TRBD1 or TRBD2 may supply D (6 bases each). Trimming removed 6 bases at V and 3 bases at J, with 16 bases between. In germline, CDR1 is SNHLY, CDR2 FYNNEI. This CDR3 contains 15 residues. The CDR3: CASSDRGRWTDTQYF. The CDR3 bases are TGTGCCAGCAGCGACCGGGGGCGTTGGACAGATACGCAGTATTTT.

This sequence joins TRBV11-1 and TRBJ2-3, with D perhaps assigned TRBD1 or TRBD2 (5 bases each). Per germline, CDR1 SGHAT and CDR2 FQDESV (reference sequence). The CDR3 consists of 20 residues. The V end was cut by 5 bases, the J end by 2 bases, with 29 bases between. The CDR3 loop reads CASSPLPGQAALGSTDTQYF. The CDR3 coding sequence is TGTGCCAGCAGCCCCCTCCCCGGACAAGCCGCACTAGGGTCCACAGATACGCAGTATTTT.

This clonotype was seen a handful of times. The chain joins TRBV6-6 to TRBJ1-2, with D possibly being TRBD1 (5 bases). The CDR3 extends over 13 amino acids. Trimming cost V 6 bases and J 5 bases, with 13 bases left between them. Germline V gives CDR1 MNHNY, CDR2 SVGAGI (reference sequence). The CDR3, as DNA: TGTGCCAGCAGCTGGGACTTAGATTATGGCTACACCTTC. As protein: CASSWDLDYGYTF.

This chain's CDR3 is CSARDSPSGRAQYF. CDR3 DNA sequence: TGCAGTGCTAGAGATTCTCCTTCGGGGAGGGCCCAGTACTTC. This sequence joins TRBV20-1 and TRBJ2-5; TRBD2 matches at 7 bases. Unmatched junction bases numbered 10, after V lost 0 bases and J lost 9 bases. The germline CDR1 and CDR2 sequences are DFQATT and SNEGSKA (reference sequence). The CDR3 extends over 14 amino acids.

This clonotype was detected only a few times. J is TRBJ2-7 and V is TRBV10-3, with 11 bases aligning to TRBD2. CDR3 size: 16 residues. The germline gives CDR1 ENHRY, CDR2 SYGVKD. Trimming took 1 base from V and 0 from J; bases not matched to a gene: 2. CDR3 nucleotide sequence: TGTGCCATCAGTGAGTTCACTAGCGGGAGCTCCTACGAGCAGTACTTC. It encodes CAISEFTSGSSYEQYF.

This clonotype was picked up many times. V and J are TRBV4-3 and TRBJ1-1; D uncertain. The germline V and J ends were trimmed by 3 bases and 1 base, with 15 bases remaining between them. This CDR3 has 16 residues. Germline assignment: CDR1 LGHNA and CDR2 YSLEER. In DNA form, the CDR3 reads TGCGCCAGCAGCCACGGTTGGAAGGTTCGGAACACTGAAGCTTTCTTT. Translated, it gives CASSHGWKVRNTEAFF.

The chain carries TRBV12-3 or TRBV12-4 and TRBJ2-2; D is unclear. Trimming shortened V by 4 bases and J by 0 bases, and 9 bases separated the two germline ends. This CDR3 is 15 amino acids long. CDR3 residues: CASSSTRPNTGELFF. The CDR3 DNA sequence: TGTGCCAGCAGTTCCACAAGGCCGAACACCGGGGAGCTGTTTTTT.

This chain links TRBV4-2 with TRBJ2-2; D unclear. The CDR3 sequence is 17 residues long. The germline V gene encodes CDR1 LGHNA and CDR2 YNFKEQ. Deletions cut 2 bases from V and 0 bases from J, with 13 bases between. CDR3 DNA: TGTGCCAGCAGCCAAAGTTTGTCCAGCGCGAACACCGGGGAGCTGTTTTTT. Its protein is CASSQSLSSANTGELFF.

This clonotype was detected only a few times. The CDR3 DNA reads as TGCGCCAGCAGCTCTTCACCCCCCCCTAGCACAGATACGCAGTATTTT. Translated, it gives CASSSSPPPSTDTQYF. The J gene is TRBJ2-3, the V gene TRBV5-1; unclear D gene. CDR1 and CDR2 from the germline V gene are SGHRS and YFSETQ. The length of the CDR3 is 16 residues. Trimming took 3 bases from V and 0 from J, leaving 14 bases between them.

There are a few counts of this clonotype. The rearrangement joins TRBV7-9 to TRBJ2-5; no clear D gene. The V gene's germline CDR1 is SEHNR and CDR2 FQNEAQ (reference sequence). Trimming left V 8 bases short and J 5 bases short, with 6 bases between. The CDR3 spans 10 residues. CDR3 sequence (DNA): TGTGCCAGCGCTACGGAGACCCAGTACTTC. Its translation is CASATETQYF.

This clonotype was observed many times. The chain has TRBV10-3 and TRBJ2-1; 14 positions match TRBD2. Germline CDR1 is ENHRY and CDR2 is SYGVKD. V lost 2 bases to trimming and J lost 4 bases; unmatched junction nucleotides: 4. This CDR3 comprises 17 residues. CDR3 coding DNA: TGTGCCATCAGTGAGACCGGACTAGCGGGGGGATACAATGAGCAGTTCTTC. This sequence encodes CAISETGLAGGYNEQFF.